The 32 T cell receptor beta chains below all came from one sample that was sequenced in a study of PD-1 and CTLA-4 blockade in melanoma. TCRdb keeps only in-frame clones here, not all; method: immunoSEQ multiplex PCR. Of approximately 7,200 clones listed, 80% are singletons. The input for sequencing was CD8+ T cells from peripheral blood, taken before anti-PD-1 treatment. The receptor set was obtained from a human donor with melanoma.

This chain links TRBV27 with TRBJ2-5, with D unresolved. V was shortened by 5 bases and J by 5 bases, with 15 bases between the two germline ends. The V gene's germline CDR1 is MNHEY and CDR2 SMNVEV (reference sequence). CDR3 length: 14 amino acids. The CDR3 is CASSAILGVETQYF. In DNA form, the CDR3 reads TGTGCCAGCAGTGCCATCCTAGGTGTGGAGACCCAGTACTTC.

This chain connects TRBV7-6 to TRBJ2-1; TRBD2 matches 10 bases. The junction had 18 bases not matched to a gene; V was cut back by 5 bases and J by 5 bases. The V gene's germline CDR1 is SGHVS and CDR2 FNYEAQ. CDR3 length: 19 residues. CDR3 nucleotides: TGTGCCAGCAGCCTCGAGGGGTCGGCTAGCGGGAGAATCCACAATGAGCAGTTCTTC. Amino acids: CASSLEGSASGRIHNEQFF.

The chain uses TRBV6-1 and TRBJ2-5; D gene ambiguous. The CDR3 runs to 15 residues. Looked up from germline, CDR1 is MNHNS and CDR2 is SASEGT. V gave up 1 base and J gave up 5 bases, with 14 bases separating them. This chain's CDR3 is CASSEGNSRKETQYF. For the CDR3, the DNA is TGTGCCAGCAGTGAAGGGAACAGCCGGAAGGAGACCCAGTACTTC.

The chain recombines TRBV7-2 with TRBJ2-7, with 9 bases that match TRBD1. The CDR3 runs 12 residues. Germline CDR1 and CDR2: SGHTA and FQGNSA. With 4 bases clipped from V and 6 bases from J, the junction kept 1 base outside the gene matches. CDR3 amino acids: CASSSDRGEQYF. The CDR3 coding sequence is TGTGCCAGCAGCTCGGACAGGGGCGAGCAGTACTTC.

J is TRBJ2-7 and V is TRBV6-2 or TRBV6-3, with D perhaps given as TRBD1 or TRBD2 (5 bases each). This CDR3 spans 12 amino acids. Germline V CDR1 and CDR2: MNHEY, SVGEGT. The V end lost 4 bases, the J end lost 6 bases, and 10 bases lay between the germline ends. The CDR3 region has the DNA TGTGCCAGCAGTTTCCGGGGACCCGAGCAGTACTTC. Protein sequence: CASSFRGPEQYF.

The chain uses TRBV27 and TRBJ2-1; the D is unclear. The V end was cut by 5 bases, the J end by 3 bases, with 8 bases between. The germline V gene has CDR1 MNHEY and CDR2 SMNVEV (reference sequence). The CDR3 is made up of 13 amino acids. CDR3: CASSVDLYNEQFF. CDR3 nucleotides: TGTGCCAGCAGTGTAGATCTCTACAATGAGCAGTTCTTC.

The chain employs TRBV27 and TRBJ2-2; D uncertain. V was trimmed by 6 bases and J by 0 bases, leaving 8 bases between them. The CDR3 length is 14 residues. CDR1 and CDR2 (germline): MNHEY, SMNVEV (reference sequence). CDR3 DNA sequence: TGTGCCAGCAGACTTGGTACGAACACCGGGGAGCTGTTTTTT. As protein: CASRLGTNTGELFF.

The chain has TRBV13 and TRBJ2-7; the match to TRBD2 covers 14 bases. CDR1 and CDR2 (germline): PRHDT, FYEKMQ (reference sequence). The CDR3 totals 15 residues. Germline trimming cut 5 bases from V and 4 bases from J; bases unmatched to any gene: 4. Here the CDR3 reads CASSGGTSGSYEQYF. DNA for the CDR3: TGTGCCAGCAGCGGGGGGACTAGCGGGAGTTACGAGCAGTACTTC. The full variable domain, rest sourced from reference TRBV13 and TRBJ2-7, is AAGVIQSPRHLIKEKRETATLKCYPIPRHDTVYWYQQGPGQDPQFLISFYEKMQSDKGSIPDRFSAQQFSDYHSELNMSSLELGDSALYFCASSGGTSGSYEQYFGPGTRLTVT.

This chain joins TRBV6-7 and TRBJ1-2; D unresolved. TRBV6-7 is assigned to the ORF class and has an uncertain function. Trimming took 7 bases from V and 9 from J, leaving 15 bases between them. The CDR3 is 12 residues long. The CDR3 loop reads CASTPGGLCYTF. The CDR3, as DNA: TGTGCCAGCACCCCGGGAGGGCTCTGCTACACCTTC.

The chain links TRBV11-3 to TRBJ2-3; 10 bases agree with TRBD2. CDR1 and CDR2 (germline): SGHNT, YENEEA. The CDR3 has 16 amino acids. After removal of 8 bases from V and 3 bases from J, the junction contained 11 bases not matched to a gene. Here the CDR3 reads CASGGPTSGETDTQYF. The DNA for the CDR3 is TGTGCCAGCGGGGGCCCCACTAGCGGGGAAACAGATACGCAGTATTTT.

The gene calls are TRBV7-9 and TRBJ2-3; weak D call: TRBD2 (5 bases). V was shortened by 5 bases and J by 2 bases, with 14 bases between the two germline ends. Germline CDR1 reads SEHNR; CDR2 reads FQNEAQ (reference sequence). The CDR3 sequence is 15 residues long. The CDR3 region has the DNA TGTGCCAGCAGCACCGGCGAGGGCACCACAGATACGCAGTATTTT. Its protein is CASSTGEGTTDTQYF.

In this sample, this clone turned up once. J is TRBJ2-7 and V is TRBV29-1; 10 nucleotides line up with TRBD1. Germline V lookup: CDR1 SQVTM, CDR2 ANQGSEA. The ends lost 8 bases at V and 6 bases at J; junction bases unmatched: 10. The CDR3 loop spans 13 amino acids. The chain's CDR3 is CSCLGTGVGEQYF. CDR3 sequence (DNA): TGCAGCTGCCTCGGGACAGGGGTGGGCGAGCAGTACTTC.

Judged by abundance, this clone is large (0.1 to 1%). The rearrangement uses TRBV5-6 and TRBJ2-7; D might be TRBD1 or TRBD2, each matching 5 bases. The V gene's germline CDR1 is SGHDT and CDR2 YYEEEE. V was clipped by 6 bases and J by 0 bases, with 13 bases between them. This CDR3 contains 14 residues. The CDR3 DNA is TGTGCCAGCACCCCGGTGGGGGACTCCTACGAGCAGTACTTC. It is translated as CASTPVGDSYEQYF.

The chain recombines TRBV4-2 with TRBJ1-3; D remains unclear. This CDR3 has 13 residues. From germline, CDR1 is LGHNA and CDR2 YNFKEQ. The germline V and J ends were trimmed by 0 bases and 4 bases, with 4 bases remaining between them. This chain's CDR3 is CASSQDRGNTIYF. CDR3 nucleotides: TGTGCCAGCAGCCAAGATCGGGGAAACACCATATATTTT.

This clone was observed a single time. The gene calls are TRBV4-1 and TRBJ2-1; 7 bases map to TRBD2. Germline V gives CDR1 MGHRA, CDR2 YSYEKL. This CDR3 is 15 amino acids long. Unmatched junction bases numbered 2, after V lost 3 bases and J lost 0 bases. The chain's CDR3 is CASSHLADSYNEQFF. The CDR3 DNA reads as TGCGCCAGCAGCCACCTAGCGGACTCCTACAATGAGCAGTTCTTC.

The V gene is TRBV5-6, the J gene TRBJ2-5; the D is unclear. The CDR3 contains 11 residues. V was trimmed by 8 bases and J by 3 bases, leaving 8 bases between them. Germline CDR1 is SGHDT and CDR2 is YYEEEE. The CDR3 spells CASQVKETQYF. As DNA, the CDR3 is TGTGCCAGTCAGGTGAAAGAGACCCAGTACTTC.

The chain carries TRBV15 and TRBJ2-7; D remains ambiguous. The ends were cut back, 0 bases at V and 6 bases at J, with 9 bases in the middle. CDR1 is LNHNV and CDR2 is YYDKDF in the germline V gene (reference sequence). CDR3 size: 13 residues. CDR3 nucleotide sequence: TGTGCCACCAGCAGAGATGGCGGCTCCGAGCAGTACTTC. Translation gives CATSRDGGSEQYF.

CDR3 protein: CAWSVLGATDTQYF. The CDR3 DNA follows: TGTGCCTGGAGTGTACTGGGAGCTACAGATACGCAGTATTTT. The chain couples TRBV30 to TRBJ2-3; a possible D gene is TRBD2 (5 bases). The V end lost 0 bases, the J end lost 3 bases, and 10 bases lay between the germline ends. The germline gives CDR1 GTSNPN, CDR2 SVGIG (reference sequence). The CDR3 loop spans 14 amino acids.

The rearrangement joins TRBV7-9 to TRBJ2-7; 9 bases map to TRBD1. From germline, CDR1 is SEHNR and CDR2 FQNEAQ (reference sequence). The junction had 11 bases not matched to a gene; V was cut back by 5 bases and J by 3 bases. CDR3 length: 16 amino acids. CDR3 DNA: TGTGCCAGCAGCACAAACCGGGACAGGGCTCGCTACGAGCAGTACTTC. Amino acids: CASSTNRDRARYEQYF.

This chain connects TRBV11-3 to TRBJ1-2, with D tentatively TRBD1 (5 bases). Germline V CDR1 and CDR2: SGHNT, YENEEA. Trimming cost V 2 bases and J 12 bases, with 10 bases left between them. This CDR3 comprises 11 residues. In DNA form, the CDR3 reads TGTGCCAGCAGCTTAAAAAGAGGGGACACCTTC. Translation gives CASSLKRGDTF. Complete variable domain (other parts from reference TRBV11-3 and TRBJ1-2): EAGVVQSPRYKIIEKKQPVAFWCNPISGHNTLYWYLQNLGQGPELLIRYENEEAVDDSQLPKDRFSAERLKGVDSTLKIQPAELGDSAVYLCASSLKRGDTFGSGTRLTVV.

This clone was counted a single time. The genes are TRBV12-3 or TRBV12-4 and TRBJ2-2, with no clear D. This CDR3 has 13 residues. V lost 0 bases to trimming and J lost 4 bases, with 3 bases between them. The CDR3 nucleotides read TGTGCCAGCAGTTTAGCCCCCACCGGGGAGCTGTTTTTT. Translating gives CASSLAPTGELFF.

The chain employs TRBV6-5 and TRBJ2-5, with TRBD2 as a possible D gene (6 bases). This CDR3 is 14 amino acids long. Germline lookup yields CDR1 MNHEY and CDR2 SVGAGI. CDR3 residues: CASRDSSGLETQYF. The DNA for the CDR3 is TGTGCGTCGAGGGACTCGAGCGGGTTAGAGACCCAGTACTTC.

This sequence joins TRBV7-9 and TRBJ2-4; D unclear. Germline CDR1 reads SEHNR; CDR2 reads FQNEAQ (reference sequence). Trimming pared 1 base from V and 0 bases from J, leaving 7 bases between. The CDR3 sequence is 15 residues long. In DNA form, the CDR3 reads TGTGCCAGCAGCTTAGTCGGCGGAGCCAAAAACATTCAGTACTTC. It yields the protein CASSLVGGAKNIQYF.

The rearrangement links TRBV3-1 (or the pseudogene TRBV3-2) to TRBJ2-2, with a weak D call TRBD1 (6 bases). This CDR3 is built from 15 residues. V was pared by 1 base and J by 4 bases, with 10 bases between. CDR1 is LGHDT and CDR2 is YNNKEL in the germline V gene (reference sequence). Written as DNA, the CDR3 is TGTGCCAGCAGCCAAGGTCCAGGGGTCACCGGGGAGCTGTTTTTT. Its protein product is CASSQGPGVTGELFF.

Only a few counts were recorded for this clone. The chain has TRBV9 and TRBJ2-2, with D maybe TRBD1 (5 bases). This CDR3 spans 14 amino acids. Between the trimmed V and J ends, which lost 0 bases and 2 bases, there was a span of 5 bases. The germline V gene has CDR1 SGDLS and CDR2 YYNGEE. CDR3 amino acids: CASSVGGNTGELFF. The CDR3, as DNA: TGTGCCAGCAGCGTAGGGGGCAACACCGGGGAGCTGTTTTTT. The variable domain in full, completed from reference TRBV9 and TRBJ2-2, reads DSGVTQTPKHLITATGQRVTLRCSPRSGDLSVYWYQQSLDQGLQFLIQYYNGEERAKGNILERFSAQQFPDLHSELNLSSLELGDSALYFCASSVGGNTGELFFGEGSRLTVL.

The rearrangement joins TRBV30 to TRBJ1-2, with 8 bases that match TRBD1. The trim removed 4 bases at V and 8 bases at J, leaving 9 bases unmatched. This CDR3 spans 13 amino acids. Germline CDR1 GTSNPN, CDR2 SVGIG (reference sequence). CDR3 nucleotides: TGTGCCTGGAACCCAGGGACAGGTTACGGCTACACCTTC. It codes for CAWNPGTGYGYTF.

The chain couples TRBV11-3 to TRBJ2-7; no reliable D call. The V gene's germline CDR1 is SGHNT and CDR2 YENEEA. The CDR3 extends over 14 amino acids. Trimming shortened V by 8 bases and J by 3 bases, and 17 bases separated the two germline ends. In nucleotides, the CDR3 is TGTGCCAGCGGCCTAAGGAACGGCCTCTACGAGCAGTACTTC. This encodes CASGLRNGLYEQYF.

This chain connects TRBV2 to TRBJ2-3, with D maybe TRBD2 (5 bases). The CDR3 has 12 amino acids. Germline loops: CDR1 SNHLY, CDR2 FYNNEI. Deletions cut 2 bases from V and 10 bases from J, with 10 bases between. In DNA form, the CDR3 reads TGTGCCAGCAGTGAATCTCTAGCTGCGCAGTATTTT. It is translated as CASSESLAAQYF.

The chain is built from TRBV25-1 and TRBJ2-7; D ambiguous. The CDR3 has 16 residues. The germline V gene encodes CDR1 MGHDK and CDR2 SYGVNS. The V end lost 1 base, the J end lost 0 bases, and 13 bases lay between the germline ends. CDR3 DNA: TGTGCCAGCAGTGAATCCGGGCAACCGAGCTCCTACGAGCAGTACTTC. Residues: CASSESGQPSSYEQYF.

The rearrangement links TRBV7-9 to TRBJ2-5, with D possibly TRBD1 on 6 matching bases. Trimming cost V 5 bases and J 4 bases, with 14 bases left between them. CDR1 and CDR2 from the germline V gene are SEHNR and FQNEAQ (reference sequence). The CDR3 extends over 14 amino acids. The CDR3 nucleotides read TGTGCCAGCAGCCCAGATGGGGGCACAGAGACCCAGTACTTC. Residues: CASSPDGGTETQYF.

The chain carries TRBV7-2 and TRBJ2-7, with D unclear. CDR3 size: 13 residues. V shed 3 bases and J shed 6 bases, with 12 bases lying between them. The germline CDR1 and CDR2 sequences are SGHTA and FQGNSA. The CDR3 DNA is TGTGCCAGCAGCTTTTTCGGGTCTAGCGAGCAGTACTTC. Amino acids: CASSFFGSSEQYF.

The chain employs TRBV9 and TRBJ2-1; TRBD1 matches at 8 bases. The CDR3 sequence is 13 residues long. Germline CDR1 and CDR2: SGDLS and YYNGEE. The trim removed 4 bases at V and 6 bases at J, leaving 3 bases unmatched. CDR3 nucleotides: TGTGCCAGCAGCTTGACAGGGGTCAATGAGCAGTTCTTC. It codes for CASSLTGVNEQFF.